This passage covers 23 T cell receptor beta chains from one sample sequenced in a study of cytomegalovirus exposure and HLA in healthy donors. The PCR ran on 60 Vbeta and 13 Jbeta primers. This table comes from immunoSEQ multiplex PCR, and its TCRdb copy is limited to in-frame clones, with some not included. Of about 200,000 clones listed, approximately 80% were seen once; the top ten hold roughly 3%. The sequenced material came from PBMCs. The receptor set was obtained from a woman under 40 in good health and CMV-seronegative.

J is TRBJ1-2 and V is TRBV6-5, with D possibly TRBD1 on 6 matching bases. Germline V gene lookup returns CDR1 MNHEY and CDR2 SVGAGI. V dropped 8 bases and J dropped 8 bases, with 12 bases sitting between them. The CDR3 is 11 amino acids. In DNA form, the CDR3 reads TGTGCCAGCGGGCGGGGGCCCGGCTACACCTTC. This translates into CASGRGPGYTF.

With respect to this clone: At one end, the junction sequence differs from germline, possibly due to a read error. This rearrangement joins TRBV13 to TRBJ2-2; 7 nucleotides align to TRBD1. Germline V gives CDR1 PRHDT, CDR2 FYEKMQ (reference sequence). This CDR3 is 16 amino acids long. Written as DNA, the CDR3 is TGTGCCAGCAGCTTCCAGGGACAGTGGAACGCCGGGGAGCTGTTTTTT. It specifies CASSFQGQWNAGELFF.

The chain carries TRBV14 and TRBJ2-7; possibly TRBD1 for D (6 bases). The V gene lost 0 bases and the J gene lost 3 bases, with 9 bases spanning the gap. This CDR3 contains 14 residues. Germline assignment: CDR1 SGHDN and CDR2 FVKESK. The CDR3 nucleotides are TGTGCCAGCAGCCAAGATCAGGGGAACTACGAGCAGTACTTC. It specifies CASSQDQGNYEQYF.

This chain joins TRBV11-3 and TRBJ2-1; 8 nucleotides agree with TRBD2. Germline CDR1 SGHNT, CDR2 YENEEA. CDR3 length: 16 amino acids. Trimming cost V 5 bases and J 2 bases; bases outside gene matches: 8. CDR3 amino acids: CASSPRGAGAYNEQFF. CDR3 in DNA: TGTGCCAGCAGCCCCCGGGGAGCGGGAGCCTACAATGAGCAGTTCTTC.

This sequence joins TRBV7-8 and TRBJ1-2; 8 nucleotides agree with TRBD1. Germline values: CDR1 SGHVS, CDR2 FQNEAQ. V lost 1 base to trimming and J lost 4 bases; unmatched junction nucleotides: 5. This CDR3 has 15 amino acids. The CDR3 reads CASSLGTGSSYGYTF. In nucleotides, the CDR3 is TGTGCCAGCAGCTTAGGGACAGGGTCAAGCTATGGCTACACCTTC.

The genes are TRBV5-4 and TRBJ1-4; 9 bases agree with TRBD1. This CDR3 contains 14 residues. V gave up 4 bases and J gave up 7 bases; unmatched junction bases: 5. The V gene's germline CDR1 is SGHNT and CDR2 YYREEE (reference sequence). The CDR3: CASSGGQGTEKLFF. In DNA form, the CDR3 reads TGTGCCAGCAGCGGCGGACAGGGGACTGAAAAACTGTTTTTT. Combining the CDR3 with reference TRBV5-4 and TRBJ1-4 gives the whole variable domain ETGVTQSPTHLIKTRGQQVTLRCSSQSGHNTVSWYQQALGQGPQFIFQYYREEENGRGNFPPRFSGLQFPNYSSELNVNALELDDSALYLCASSGGQGTEKLFFGSGTQLSVL.

The chain is built from TRBV10-3 and TRBJ2-3, with TRBD1 identical over 8 bases. The V gene's germline CDR1 is ENHRY and CDR2 SYGVKD. The V and J ends lost 6 bases and 2 bases, in that order; junction bases with no gene match: 4. The CDR3 contains 14 residues. The CDR3 DNA follows: TGTGCCATCAGGAAGACAGGGGCCACAGATACGCAGTATTTT. It codes for CAIRKTGATDTQYF.

The chain joins TRBV6-6 to TRBJ1-4; 8 bases line up with TRBD1. Germline trimming cut 6 bases from V and 4 bases from J; bases unmatched to any gene: 4. Germline values: CDR1 MNHNY, CDR2 SVGAGI (reference sequence). The CDR3 is made up of 14 amino acids. The CDR3 sequence: CASRSTGGNEKLFF. CDR3 DNA: TGTGCCAGCAGAAGCACAGGGGGTAATGAAAAACTGTTTTTT.

CDR3 protein: CAWKRTGTSGANVLTF. DNA for the CDR3: TGTGCCTGGAAAAGGACAGGGACTTCTGGGGCCAACGTCCTGACTTTC. The J gene is TRBJ2-6, the V gene TRBV30; TRBD1 agrees at 8 bases. After removal of 4 bases from V and 1 base from J, the junction contained 6 bases not matched to a gene. Germline V CDR1 and CDR2: GTSNPN, SVGIG (reference sequence). The CDR3 runs to 16 residues.

This clone appeared a few times. This chain connects TRBV30 to TRBJ1-3, with D tentatively TRBD1 (6 bases). The CDR3 extends over 14 amino acids. The V end was cut by 5 bases, the J end by 0 bases, with 11 bases between. Germline V gene sequence: CDR1 GTSNPN, CDR2 SVGIG (reference sequence). CDR3: CAWDPGDSGNTIYF. The CDR3 DNA is TGTGCCTGGGACCCAGGGGACTCTGGAAACACCATATATTTT.

This clone was seen a single time. The chain couples TRBV5-1 to TRBJ2-7; 8 positions match TRBD2. The CDR3 runs to 15 residues. Germline V gene lookup returns CDR1 SGHRS and CDR2 YFSETQ. V dropped 1 base and J dropped 3; count of bases not matched to a gene: 6. CDR3 sequence (DNA): TGCGCCAGCAGCTTGACCAGCGGGGGACTCTACGAGCAGTACTTC. This gives the protein CASSLTSGGLYEQYF.

The chain couples TRBV29-1 to TRBJ1-2; 8 positions match TRBD1. The CDR3 spans 12 residues. Germline trimming cut 4 bases from V and 8 bases from J; bases unmatched to any gene: 6. CDR1 and CDR2 (germline): SQVTM, ANQGSEA. The chain's CDR3 is CSVGQGANGYTF. The CDR3, as DNA: TGCAGCGTTGGTCAGGGGGCGAACGGCTACACCTTC.

The chain recombines TRBV14 with TRBJ2-7, with D possibly being TRBD2 (6 bases). With 0 bases removed from V and 5 bases from J, the gap between germline ends came to 23 bases. The length of the CDR3 is 18 residues. Per the germline V gene, CDR1 is SGHDN and CDR2 is FVKESK. Here the CDR3 DNA reads TGTGCCAGCAGCCAAGACAGTGGGGCGCGGGATCTGGGGAACGAGCAGTACTTC. Encoded protein: CASSQDSGARDLGNEQYF.

This chain connects TRBV2 to TRBJ2-5; D call uncertain. The CDR3 is made up of 11 amino acids. CDR1 is SNHLY and CDR2 is FYNNEI in the germline V gene. V was shortened by 4 bases and J by 5 bases, with 5 bases between the two germline ends. CDR3 nucleotide sequence: TGTGCCAGCAGTGTCTTGGAGACCCAGTACTTC. This gives the protein CASSVLETQYF.

The chain uses TRBV4-1 and TRBJ2-5, with a weak D call TRBD2 (5 bases). This CDR3 comprises 13 residues. The germline CDR1 and CDR2 sequences are MGHRA and YSYEKL. V lost 2 bases and J lost 4, with 8 bases in between. The CDR3 sequence: CASSQWRRETQYF. CDR3 coding DNA: TGCGCCAGCAGCCAATGGAGGAGAGAGACCCAGTACTTC.

This clone came up once. This CDR3 reads CASSSQGPIYNEQFF. The CDR3, as DNA: TGTGCCAGCAGTTCGCAGGGTCCCATTTACAATGAGCAGTTCTTC. The chain employs TRBV27 and TRBJ2-1, with a weak D call TRBD1 (5 bases). V gave up 4 bases and J gave up 4 bases, with 14 bases separating them. CDR3 size: 15 residues. Germline V CDR1 and CDR2: MNHEY, SMNVEV (reference sequence).

The chain combines TRBV5-4 with TRBJ2-3; TRBD2 matches 7 bases. V lost 0 bases and J lost 3; bases outside the gene matches: 10. Germline CDR1 and CDR2: SGHNT and YYREEE (reference sequence). The CDR3 totals 17 residues. The DNA of the CDR3 is TGTGCCAGCAGCTTGGCCAGGAGCGGGGACCTGACAGATACGCAGTATTTT. Translated, it gives CASSLARSGDLTDTQYF. The full variable domain, in which reference TRBV5-4 and TRBJ2-3 provide the parts outside the CDR3, is ETGVTQSPTHLIKTRGQQVTLRCSSQSGHNTVSWYQQALGQGPQFIFQYYREEENGRGNFPPRFSGLQFPNYSSELNVNALELDDSALYLCASSLARSGDLTDTQYFGPGTRLTVL.

The chain links TRBV27 to TRBJ2-3; D remains ambiguous. The CDR3 extends over 16 amino acids. V was pared by 6 bases and J by 6 bases, with 22 bases between. Germline-derived CDR1 and CDR2 are MNHEY and SMNVEV (reference sequence). CDR3 protein: CASSPLLRQPADTQYF. The CDR3 nucleotides are TGTGCCAGCAGCCCACTTTTGAGGCAGCCGGCGGATACGCAGTATTTT.

This rearrangement joins TRBV6-5 to TRBJ1-1, with TRBD1 identical over 7 bases. There are 16 residues in the CDR3. The J segment lost 6 bases and the V segment lost 2 bases, leaving 12 bases of the junction unmatched. Germline-derived CDR1 and CDR2 are MNHEY and SVGAGI. CDR3 nucleotides: TGTGCCAGCAGTTACCTCATAGGGGGCCCGGACCCTGAAGCTTTCTTT. This encodes CASSYLIGGPDPEAFF.

The CDR3, as DNA: TGTGCCAGCAGCCGTGGGCCTTCCGACGCCTACGAGCAGTACTTC. It yields the protein CASSRGPSDAYEQYF. V usage is TRBV11-2 and J usage is TRBJ2-7; no reliable D call. The germline CDR1 and CDR2 sequences are SGHAT and FQNNGV. V lost 5 bases and J lost 2, with 16 bases in between. The CDR3 is 15 residues long. The entire variable domain, with the rest obtained from reference TRBV11-2 and TRBJ2-7, is as follows: EAGVAQSPRYKIIEKRQSVAFWCNPISGHATLYWYQQILGQGPKLLIQFQNNGVVDDSQLPKDRFSAERLKGVDSTLKIQPAKLEDSAVYLCASSRGPSDAYEQYFGPGTRLTVT.

CDR3 sequence reads: CASSSRDSHEQYF. CDR3 bases: TGTGCCAGCAGCTCCAGGGACAGCCACGAGCAGTACTTC. The chain has TRBV5-8 and TRBJ2-7; 7 bases are shared with TRBD1. Germline assignment: CDR1 SGHTS and CDR2 YDEGEE. This CDR3 spans 13 amino acids. V shed 3 bases, J shed 5 bases, and the junction held 5 bases outside the gene matches.

The sample holds a few counts of this clone. V is TRBV14 and J is TRBJ1-2; D is possibly TRBD1 (5 bases). The CDR3 is 14 amino acids. V lost 5 bases, J lost 2 bases, and 12 bases lay in between. The germline V gene has CDR1 SGHDN and CDR2 FVKESK. This chain's CDR3 is CASSSRRTNYGYTF. CDR3 in DNA: TGTGCCAGCAGCTCCAGGCGGACAAACTATGGCTACACCTTC.

This chain joins TRBV28 and TRBJ2-6, with 7 nucleotides matching TRBD1. There are 16 residues in the CDR3. Germline trimming cut 4 bases from V and 0 bases from J; bases unmatched to any gene: 3. Germline lookup yields CDR1 MDHEN and CDR2 SYDVKM. The CDR3, as DNA: TGTGCCAGCAGTTCGGACAGGAGCTCTGGGGCCAACGTCCTGACTTTC. Amino acid sequence: CASSSDRSSGANVLTF.